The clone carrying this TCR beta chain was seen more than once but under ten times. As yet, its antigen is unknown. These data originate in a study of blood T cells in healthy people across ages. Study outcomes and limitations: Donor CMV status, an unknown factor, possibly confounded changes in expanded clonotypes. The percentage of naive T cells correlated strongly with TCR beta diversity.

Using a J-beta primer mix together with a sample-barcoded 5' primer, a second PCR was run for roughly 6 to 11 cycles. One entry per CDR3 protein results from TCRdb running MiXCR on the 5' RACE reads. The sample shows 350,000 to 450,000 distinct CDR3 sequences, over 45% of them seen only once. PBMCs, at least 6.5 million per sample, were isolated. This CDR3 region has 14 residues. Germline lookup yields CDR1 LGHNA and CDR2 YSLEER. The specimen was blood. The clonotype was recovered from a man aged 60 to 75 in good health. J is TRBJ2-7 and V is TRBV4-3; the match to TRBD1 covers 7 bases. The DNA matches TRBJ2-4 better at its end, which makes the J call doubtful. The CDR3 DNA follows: TGCGCCAGCAGCCTACGGACAGGAGTAAACATTCAGTACTTC. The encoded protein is CASSLRTGVNIQYF.